In this sample, the clone carrying this T cell receptor beta chain turned up once. The V gene lost 2 bases and the J gene lost 5 bases, with 20 bases spanning the gap. CDR3 length: 16 amino acids. In germline, CDR1 is GTSNPN, CDR2 SVGIG (reference sequence). Survey-level immunoSEQ sequencing profiled the TCR beta repertoire. Assay used: immunoSEQ multiplex PCR; TCRdb lists only in-frame clones, some missing. The sample contains 68,000 or so clones, 93% of which appear only once. The V and J genes are TRBV30 and TRBJ2-3; TRBD1 might be the D (6 bases). The TCR originated in a man between 35 and 55 years old with rheumatoid arthritis. The sample was PBMCs. CDR3 bases: TGTGCCTGGAGTCAAATCGGGACACCCGGGGAAGATACGCAGTATTTT. Translation gives CAWSQIGTPGEDTQYF.